The 15 T cell receptor beta chains in this list originate from one sample, sequenced in a study of memory CD4+ T cells and cytomegalovirus serostatus. Data came from immunoSEQ multiplex PCR; TCRdb stores just in-frame clones and leaves some out. The profile shows 55,000 to 65,000 clones, about 81% of them singletons. The sort gate was single viable CD3+CD4+CD8-CD45RO+ cells for memory CD4+ T cells. Sequences were obtained from memory CD4+ T cells from blood. The origin of the receptors is an adult in good health and CMV-seronegative.

This clone was seen only once. The V call is TRBV6-6, the J call TRBJ1-2, with D unclear. Trimming pared 6 bases from V and 4 bases from J, leaving 12 bases between. This CDR3 comprises 13 residues. Looked up from germline, CDR1 is MNHNY and CDR2 is SVGAGI (reference sequence). CDR3 sequence: CASSPDRAYGYTF. The CDR3 region has the DNA TGTGCCAGCAGCCCCGATAGGGCCTATGGCTACACCTTC.

The chain uses TRBV7-8 and TRBJ1-1; D is ambiguous. This CDR3 spans 13 amino acids. Germline CDR1 is SGHVS and CDR2 is FQNEAQ. Trimming stripped 1 base from V and 1 base from J, with 4 bases between. CDR3 nucleotides: TGTGCCAGCAGCTTAGGGGAGAACACTGAAGCTTTCTTT. This encodes CASSLGENTEAFF.

The chain joins TRBV4-3 to TRBJ2-1; 8 bases agree with TRBD1. V was pared by 5 bases and J by 4 bases, with 4 bases of the junction left unmatched. This CDR3 comprises 14 residues. The germline gives CDR1 LGHNA, CDR2 YSLEER. The CDR3, as DNA: TGCGCCAGCAGCGCGACAGGGGCGTACAATGAGCAGTTCTTC. Residues: CASSATGAYNEQFF.

Notes on this clone: The sample contains more than one DNA sequence encoding this CDR3. Here the CDR3 DNA reads TGTGCCAGCAGTCCCGGACTAGCGGGAGGACGCGAGACCCAGTACTTC. It codes for CASSPGLAGGRETQYF. The J gene is TRBJ2-5, the V gene TRBV28, with TRBD2 identical over 14 bases. Germline V gives CDR1 MDHEN, CDR2 SYDVKM. Trimming cost V 5 bases and J 5 bases; bases outside gene matches: 7. The CDR3 totals 16 residues.

The chain combines TRBV20-1 with TRBJ1-2; 10 bases align to TRBD1. The CDR3 length is 11 residues. The V gene's germline CDR1 is DFQATT and CDR2 SNEGSKA (reference sequence). V was clipped by 5 bases and J by 7 bases; unmatched bases: 1. The CDR3 here is CSAGQGGGYTF. CDR3 nucleotides: TGCAGTGCTGGACAGGGGGGTGGCTACACCTTC.

The chain is built from TRBV9 and TRBJ1-5, with D possibly being TRBD1 (5 bases). The CDR3 spans 15 residues. Germline loops: CDR1 SGDLS, CDR2 YYNGEE. The V and J ends lost 0 bases and 3 bases respectively, with 10 bases between them. CDR3 in amino acids: CASSVGQGPNQPQHF. The DNA of the CDR3 is TGTGCCAGCAGCGTAGGGCAGGGACCCAATCAGCCCCAGCATTTT.

With respect to this clone: Other nucleotide sequences from this sample produce the same CDR3. The chain employs TRBV9 and TRBJ2-7, with 10 bases aligning to TRBD1. CDR3 size: 15 residues. The germline V gene has CDR1 SGDLS and CDR2 YYNGEE. The J segment lost 4 bases and the V segment lost 0 bases, leaving 4 bases of the junction unmatched. CDR3 in amino acids: CASSVGDRGRYEQYF. DNA for the CDR3: TGTGCCAGCAGCGTAGGGGACAGGGGCAGGTACGAGCAGTACTTC.

In this sample, this clone turned up once. V is TRBV14 and J is TRBJ2-5, with TRBD1 as a possible D gene (6 bases). Trimming shortened V by 2 bases and J by 5 bases, and 12 bases separated the two germline ends. Germline V gene data show CDR1 as SGHDN and CDR2 as FVKESK. The CDR3 totals 14 residues. CDR3 region: CASSQMQGPETQYF. The CDR3 DNA reads as TGTGCCAGCAGCCAAATGCAGGGGCCGGAGACCCAGTACTTC.

This clone came up a few times. The CDR3: CASSDRGAGGYTF. The DNA for the CDR3 is TGTGCCAGCAGTGACAGGGGGGCGGGTGGCTACACCTTC. The V call is TRBV25-1, the J call TRBJ1-2; TRBD1 matches at 7 bases. This CDR3 has 13 amino acids. Germline values: CDR1 MGHDK, CDR2 SYGVNS. V shed 3 bases, J shed 7 bases, and the junction held 5 bases outside the gene matches.

V gene TRBV6-1 combines with J gene TRBJ2-7; D is perhaps TRBD1 (6 bases). Trimming stripped 6 bases from V and 2 bases from J, with 17 bases between. Germline V lookup: CDR1 MNHNS, CDR2 SASEGT. This CDR3 has 15 amino acids. The CDR3 loop is CASRVIIGQPYEQYF. CDR3 sequence (DNA): TGTGCCAGCAGGGTAATTATAGGACAGCCCTACGAGCAGTACTTC.

In DNA, the CDR3 is TGTGCCAGCAGCCCAAGACACAACGGTGGGGAGACCCAGTACTTC. It translates to CASSPRHNGGETQYF. This rearrangement joins TRBV14 to TRBJ2-5; D remains unclear. The CDR3 length is 15 residues. Germline V gene data show CDR1 as SGHDN and CDR2 as FVKESK. With 4 bases removed from V and 5 bases from J, the gap between germline ends came to 17 bases.

The chain is built from TRBV9 and TRBJ2-3, with TRBD2 matching over 7 bases. Germline CDR1 and CDR2: SGDLS and YYNGEE. V lost 4 bases and J lost 5; bases outside the gene matches: 16. The CDR3 is 17 amino acids. The CDR3 protein is CASSPFGRAGGKDTQYF. The CDR3 DNA reads as TGTGCCAGCAGCCCCTTCGGAAGGGCCGGGGGGAAAGATACGCAGTATTTT.

The rearrangement links TRBV5-1 to TRBJ2-7, with 13 bases fitting TRBD2. J was trimmed by 7 bases and V by 0 bases; bases with no gene match: 10. Germline loops: CDR1 SGHRS, CDR2 YFSETQ. This CDR3 contains 17 residues. CDR3 bases: TGCGCCAGCAGCTTGGTCGCCGGACTAGCGGGAGAGCATGAGCAGTACTTC. It specifies CASSLVAGLAGEHEQYF.

The chain carries TRBV15 and TRBJ2-3; no definite D call. The CDR3 covers 11 residues. Germline V gives CDR1 LNHNV, CDR2 YYDKDF (reference sequence). Trimming cost V 0 bases and J 6 bases, with 1 base left between them. The CDR3 nucleotides read TGTGCCACCAGCAGAGATGATACGCAGTATTTT. Its translation: CATSRDDTQYF. The whole variable domain, remainder taken from reference TRBV15 and TRBJ2-3, is DAMVIQNPRYQVTQFGKPVTLSCSQTLNHNVMYWYQQKSSQAPKLLFHYYDKDFNNEADTPDNFQSRRPNTSFCFLDIRSPGLGDTAMYLCATSRDDTQYFGPGTRLTVL.

The chain links TRBV6-4 to TRBJ1-5; 9 nucleotides align to TRBD1. The trim removed 6 bases at V and 4 bases at J, leaving 10 bases unmatched. CDR1 and CDR2 from the germline V gene are MRHNA and SNTAGT. CDR3 length: 16 amino acids. CDR3 DNA: TGTGCCAGCAGGACAGGGGGACCCTTTGGAAATCAGCCCCAGCATTTT. Amino acid sequence: CASRTGGPFGNQPQHF.